The clone carrying this T cell receptor beta chain is a singleton in its sample. Its antigen is currently unknown. This sample stems from a study of post-analysis software for immune sequencing data. Researchers reported that TCR beta cDNA libraries carried unique molecular identifiers. TCRdb passed the PCR reads through MiXCR, listing each CDR3 protein once. The sample has roughly 400,000 distinct CDR3 sequences; 30% to 45% are singletons. CDR1 ENHRY and CDR2 SYGVKD come from the germline V gene. This CDR3 region has 16 residues. V dropped 2 bases and J dropped 7; count of bases not matched to a gene: 14. Findings and caveats of the study: In patients, a few TRBV segments were more frequent than in controls, with TRBV5-6, TRBV5-1 and TRBV20-1 among them.

This chain connects TRBV10-3 to TRBJ2-7; 7 positions agree with TRBD1. This clonotype was sampled from a girl aged 2 to 9 with multiple sclerosis. The sequencing input was blood. The CDR3 reads CAISEGGRGILNEQYF. CDR3 coding DNA: TGTGCCATCAGTGAGGGAGGCAGGGGGATACTCAATGAGCAGTACTTC.